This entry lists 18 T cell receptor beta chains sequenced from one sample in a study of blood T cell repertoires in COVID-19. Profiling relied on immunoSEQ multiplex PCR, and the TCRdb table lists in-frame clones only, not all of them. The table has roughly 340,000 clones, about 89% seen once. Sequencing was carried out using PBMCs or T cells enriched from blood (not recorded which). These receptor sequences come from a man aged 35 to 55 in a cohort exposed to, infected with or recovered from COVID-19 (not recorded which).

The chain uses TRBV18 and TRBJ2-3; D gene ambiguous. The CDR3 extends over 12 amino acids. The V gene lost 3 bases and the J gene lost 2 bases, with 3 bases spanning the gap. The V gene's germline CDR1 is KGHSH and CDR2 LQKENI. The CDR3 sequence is CASSPFTDTQYF. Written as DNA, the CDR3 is TGTGCCAGCTCACCCTTCACAGATACGCAGTATTTT.

CDR3 region: CASSSPRDYEQYF. The CDR3 region has the DNA TGTGCCAGCAGCTCCCCCCGGGACTACGAGCAGTACTTC. This chain links TRBV11-2 with TRBJ2-7, with D maybe TRBD2 (5 bases). The CDR3 covers 13 residues. Germline V gene sequence: CDR1 SGHAT, CDR2 FQNNGV. V was clipped by 4 bases and J by 3 bases, with 10 bases between them.

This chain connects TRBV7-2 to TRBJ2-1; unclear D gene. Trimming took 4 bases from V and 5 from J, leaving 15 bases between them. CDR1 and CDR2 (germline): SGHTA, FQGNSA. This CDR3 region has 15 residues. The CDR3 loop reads CASSSPNNNHNEQFF. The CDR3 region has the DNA TGTGCCAGCAGCTCTCCGAATAACAACCACAATGAGCAGTTCTTC.

In nucleotides, the CDR3 is TGTGCCAGCAGCTTTCAGGATCAGCCCCAGCATTTT. Residues: CASSFQDQPQHF. V is TRBV5-4 and J is TRBJ1-5; D call uncertain. Germline V CDR1 and CDR2: SGHNT, YYREEE (reference sequence). This CDR3 has 12 residues. V lost 2 bases to trimming and J lost 5 bases, with 5 bases between them.

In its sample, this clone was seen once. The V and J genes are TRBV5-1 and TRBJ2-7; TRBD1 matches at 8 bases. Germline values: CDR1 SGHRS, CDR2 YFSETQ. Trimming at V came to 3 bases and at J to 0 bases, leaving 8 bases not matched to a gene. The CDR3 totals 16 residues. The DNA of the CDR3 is TGCGCCAGCAGCTCCTACCGGGACAGGAGCTCCTACGAGCAGTACTTC. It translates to CASSSYRDRSSYEQYF.

CDR3 bases: TGTGCCAGCAGCTTAGTGGCAGGGGGAGCGGTCCAGCATTTT. It specifies CASSLVAGGAVQHF. The V and J genes are TRBV7-8 and TRBJ1-5; 7 nucleotides align to TRBD1. The length of the CDR3 is 14 residues. CDR1 and CDR2 from the germline V gene are SGHVS and FQNEAQ. Trimming removed 1 base from V and 12 bases from J; junction bases left unmatched: 9.

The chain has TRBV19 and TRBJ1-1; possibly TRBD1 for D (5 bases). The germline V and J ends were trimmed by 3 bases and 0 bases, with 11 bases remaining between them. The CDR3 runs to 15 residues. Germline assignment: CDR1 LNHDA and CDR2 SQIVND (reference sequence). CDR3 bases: TGTGCCAGTAGTATTCTGGCAGGGCTGAACACTGAAGCTTTCTTT. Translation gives CASSILAGLNTEAFF. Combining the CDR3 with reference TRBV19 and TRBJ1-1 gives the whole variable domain DGGITQSPKYLFRKEGQNVTLSCEQNLNHDAMYWYRQDPGQGLRLIYYSQIVNDFQKGDIAEGYSVSREKKESFPLTVTSAQKNPTAFYLCASSILAGLNTEAFFGQGTRLTVV.

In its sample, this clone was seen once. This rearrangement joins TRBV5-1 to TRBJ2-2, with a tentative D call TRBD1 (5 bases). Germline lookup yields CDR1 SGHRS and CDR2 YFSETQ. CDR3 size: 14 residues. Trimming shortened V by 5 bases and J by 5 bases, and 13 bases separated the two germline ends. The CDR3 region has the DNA TGCGCCAGCAGTAAACAAGGGGCTACCGGGGAGCTGTTTTTT. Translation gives CASSKQGATGELFF. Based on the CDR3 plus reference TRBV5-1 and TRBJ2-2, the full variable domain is KAGVTQTPRYLIKTRGQQVTLSCSPISGHRSVSWYQQTPGQGLQFLFEYFSETQRNKGNFPGRFSGRQFSNSRSEMNVSTLELGDSALYLCASSKQGATGELFFGEGSRLTVL.

CDR3 loop: CASSSGTELVYEQYF. The DNA of the CDR3 is TGTGCCAGCAGCTCCGGGACAGAGTTGGTGTACGAGCAGTACTTC. The chain uses TRBV7-9 and TRBJ2-7; TRBD1 agrees at 7 bases. From germline, CDR1 is SEHNR and CDR2 FQNEAQ (reference sequence). After removal of 4 bases from V and 4 bases from J, the junction contained 10 bases not matched to a gene. CDR3 size: 15 residues.

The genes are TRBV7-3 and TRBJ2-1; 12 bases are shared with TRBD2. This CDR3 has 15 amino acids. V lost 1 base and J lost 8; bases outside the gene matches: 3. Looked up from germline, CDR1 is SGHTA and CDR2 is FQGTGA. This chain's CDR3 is CASSLRLAGEDEQFF. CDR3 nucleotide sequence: TGTGCCAGCAGCTTAAGACTAGCGGGAGAGGATGAGCAGTTCTTC.

The CDR3 bases are TGTGCCACCAGCAGCTCAGGACTAGCGAGCGGGACCCAGTACTTC. This gives the protein CATSSSGLASGTQYF. This chain links TRBV15 with TRBJ2-5; TRBD2 matches at 9 bases. The CDR3 is made up of 15 amino acids. Germline V lookup: CDR1 LNHNV, CDR2 YYDKDF (reference sequence). V shed 3 bases and J 7 bases; nucleotides not matched to a gene: 9.

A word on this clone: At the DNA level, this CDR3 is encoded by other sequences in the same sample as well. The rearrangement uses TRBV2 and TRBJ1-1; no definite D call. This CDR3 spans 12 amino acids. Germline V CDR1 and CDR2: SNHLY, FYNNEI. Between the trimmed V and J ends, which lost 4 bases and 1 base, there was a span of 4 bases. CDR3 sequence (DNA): TGTGCCAGCAGTGTTCGGAACACTGAAGCTTTCTTT. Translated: CASSVRNTEAFF.

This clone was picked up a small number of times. The CDR3 DNA is TGTGCCAGCAGTGCTATTTCAGGGGTCTGGGAGACCCAGTACTTC. Its protein is CASSAISGVWETQYF. This chain connects TRBV28 to TRBJ2-5; maybe TRBD1 (6 bases). Trimming took 5 bases from V and 5 from J, leaving 18 bases between them. CDR3 size: 15 residues. Germline V CDR1 and CDR2: MDHEN, SYDVKM.

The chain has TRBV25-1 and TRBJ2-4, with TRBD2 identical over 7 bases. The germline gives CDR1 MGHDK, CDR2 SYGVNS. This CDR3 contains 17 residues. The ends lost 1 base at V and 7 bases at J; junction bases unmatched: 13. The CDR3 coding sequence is TGTGCCAGCAGTGAATTTGGGCTAGCGGTCAGAGGGAACATTCAGTACTTC. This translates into CASSEFGLAVRGNIQYF.

The CDR3 DNA follows: TGCGCCAGCAGTGACGGGATCCTAGGCTACACCTTC. The encoded protein is CASSDGILGYTF. This sequence joins TRBV10-1 and TRBJ1-2, with D hard to call. Germline V CDR1 and CDR2: WNHNN, SYGVQD (reference sequence). Trimming stripped 3 bases from V and 8 bases from J, with 10 bases between. This CDR3 has 12 amino acids.

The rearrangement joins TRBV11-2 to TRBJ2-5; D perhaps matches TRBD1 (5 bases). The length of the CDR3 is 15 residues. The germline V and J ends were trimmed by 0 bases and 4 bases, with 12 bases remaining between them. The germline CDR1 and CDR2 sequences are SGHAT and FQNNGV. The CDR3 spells CASSLERARGETQYF. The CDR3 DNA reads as TGTGCCAGCAGCTTAGAGCGTGCAAGGGGAGAGACCCAGTACTTC.

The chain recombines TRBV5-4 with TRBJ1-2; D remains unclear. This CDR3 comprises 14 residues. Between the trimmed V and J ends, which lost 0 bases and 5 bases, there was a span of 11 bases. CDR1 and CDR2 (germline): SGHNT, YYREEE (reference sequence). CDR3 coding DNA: TGTGCCAGCAGCTTGGCCGGAGGCGTTTATGGCTACACCTTC. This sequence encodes CASSLAGGVYGYTF.

In DNA, the CDR3 is TGTGCCAGTAGTATTGGGACAGGGTTGGCCGGAGACATCTATGGCTACACCTTC. Protein product: CASSIGTGLAGDIYGYTF. The V and J genes are TRBV19 and TRBJ1-2, with 9 nucleotides matching TRBD1. The V segment lost 3 bases and the J segment 4 bases; nucleotides outside the gene matches: 15. The germline gives CDR1 LNHDA, CDR2 SQIVND (reference sequence). This CDR3 has 18 amino acids.